The 20 T cell receptor beta chains below all came from one sample that was sequenced in a study of blood T cell repertoires in COVID-19 (TCRdb year 2020). Library construction relied on the immunoSEQ multiplex PCR assay. TCRdb limited this immuneACCESS table to in-frame rearrangements with V and J called. A share of clones is missing; checked studies link under half to unresolved V genes, and the rest is unexplained. The sample includes approximately 100,000 clones, with over 60% observed a single time. The top ten hold approximately 4.3% of the sample. The sequencing input was peripheral blood. Receptor source: a human donor in a cohort sampled during active or convalescent COVID-19.

This chain uses TRBV27 with TRBJ2-7; the D gene is possibly TRBD1 (5 bases). Between the trimmed V and J ends, which lost 6 bases and 6 bases, there was a span of 18 bases. The CDR3 totals 14 residues. Germline CDR1 MNHEY, CDR2 SMNVEV (reference sequence). Written as DNA, the CDR3 is TGTGCCAGCAGGCGAAAGGACCCAAGGGGCGAGCAGTACTTC. Its translation is CASRRKDPRGEQYF.

The rearrangement joins TRBV6-1 to TRBJ1-4; 7 bases map to TRBD1. Germline trimming cut 8 bases from V and 6 bases from J; bases unmatched to any gene: 9. Germline CDR1 MNHNS, CDR2 SASEGT. The CDR3 covers 14 residues. The CDR3 protein is CASGRGRGDEKLFF. DNA for the CDR3: TGTGCCAGCGGAAGGGGGCGAGGAGATGAAAAACTGTTTTTT.

The chain employs TRBV7-2 and TRBJ2-7; no reliable D call. There are 13 residues in the CDR3. Trimming shortened V by 1 base and J by 2 bases, and 6 bases separated the two germline ends. CDR1 and CDR2 from the germline V gene are SGHTA and FQGNSA. The CDR3 coding sequence is TGTGCCAGCAGCTTAGTTGAGGCCTACGAGCAGTACTTC. This gives the protein CASSLVEAYEQYF.

This chain uses TRBV5-1 with TRBJ2-2, with a possible D match to TRBD1 (6 bases). Looked up from germline, CDR1 is SGHRS and CDR2 is YFSETQ. Trimming took 0 bases from V and 3 from J, leaving 12 bases between them. The CDR3 sequence is 16 residues long. The CDR3 loop reads CASSLVWGQDTGELFF. In DNA, the CDR3 is TGCGCCAGCAGCTTGGTCTGGGGACAAGACACCGGGGAGCTGTTTTTT.

The table lists this clone with a count of one. The V call is TRBV7-2, the J call TRBJ2-7, with D unclear. This CDR3 comprises 15 residues. Trimming removed 0 bases from V and 1 base from J, with 10 bases in between. The germline gives CDR1 SGHTA, CDR2 FQGNSA. In nucleotides, the CDR3 is TGTGCCAGCAGCTTAGCGAGTGGTAATTCCTACGAGCAGTACTTC. Encoded protein: CASSLASGNSYEQYF.

The chain combines TRBV27 with TRBJ1-4, with a weak D call TRBD1 (6 bases). CDR1 and CDR2 (germline): MNHEY, SMNVEV (reference sequence). The CDR3 extends over 16 amino acids. Trimming pared 6 bases from V and 2 bases from J, leaving 16 bases between. For the CDR3, the DNA is TGTGCCAGCAGCCTCACCACAAGGGGGACTAATGAAAAACTGTTTTTT. Its protein is CASSLTTRGTNEKLFF.

The V and J genes are TRBV3-1 (or the pseudogene TRBV3-2) and TRBJ2-5, with 13 bases identical to TRBD2. V was pared by 4 bases and J by 5 bases, with 10 bases of the junction left unmatched. This CDR3 has 17 residues. From germline, CDR1 is LGHDT and CDR2 YNNKEL (reference sequence). The CDR3, as DNA: TGTGCCAGCAGCCGCACCAGGACTAGCGGGAGAGGGGAGACCCAGTACTTC. Encoded protein: CASSRTRTSGRGETQYF.

V and J are TRBV14 and TRBJ1-6; D unclear. The CDR3 loop spans 14 amino acids. Germline V gives CDR1 SGHDN, CDR2 FVKESK. V was shortened by 2 bases and J by 7 bases, with 9 bases between the two germline ends. The CDR3 is CASSQILLNSPLHF. The DNA of the CDR3 is TGTGCCAGCAGCCAAATCCTCTTGAATTCACCCCTCCACTTT.

The table lists this clone with many counts. The DNA of the CDR3 is TGTGCCAGCAGGCTGACTAGCGGGAGACGGAATGAGCAGTTCTTC. Translating gives CASRLTSGRRNEQFF. V is TRBV2 and J is TRBJ2-1, with 12 bases matching TRBD2. Germline V gives CDR1 SNHLY, CDR2 FYNNEI. V trimming: 6 bases; J trimming: 7 bases; junction bases outside the gene matches: 7. The CDR3 consists of 15 residues.

CDR3 in DNA: TGCGCCAGCAGCCCAGGGGACGGAACCTACGAGCAGTACTTC. It translates to CASSPGDGTYEQYF. This chain joins TRBV4-3 and TRBJ2-7; D is possibly TRBD1 (6 bases). The germline V and J ends were trimmed by 4 bases and 2 bases, with 12 bases remaining between them. This CDR3 spans 14 amino acids. The germline V gene has CDR1 LGHNA and CDR2 YSLEER.

This clone was seen a few times. This chain links TRBV7-2 with TRBJ1-1, with D unclear. CDR3 size: 14 residues. V lost 1 base, J lost 4 bases, and 10 bases lay in between. CDR1 is SGHTA, CDR2 FQGNSA, per germline. The chain's CDR3 is CASSLVARGTEAFF. The DNA of the CDR3 is TGTGCCAGCAGCTTAGTGGCGAGAGGCACTGAAGCTTTCTTT.

The chain uses TRBV20-1 and TRBJ2-7; D is perhaps TRBD1 (5 bases). The CDR3 runs to 12 residues. Germline loops: CDR1 DFQATT, CDR2 SNEGSKA (reference sequence). V was clipped by 3 bases and J by 7 bases, with 13 bases between them. CDR3 nucleotide sequence: TGCAGTGCTAGTAATAGAAGGGGAGAGCAGTACTTC. Its translation: CSASNRRGEQYF.

This chain uses TRBV9 with TRBJ1-4; D ambiguous. The CDR3 contains 12 residues. Looked up from germline, CDR1 is SGDLS and CDR2 is YYNGEE. Trimming stripped 3 bases from V and 3 bases from J, with 3 bases between. The CDR3 is CASSGPNEKLFF. In DNA form, the CDR3 reads TGTGCCAGCAGCGGGCCTAATGAAAAACTGTTTTTT.

This rearrangement joins TRBV19 to TRBJ2-1, with 11 positions matching TRBD2. V lost 9 bases, J lost 8 bases, and 9 bases stayed unmatched. Germline CDR1 LNHDA, CDR2 SQIVND (reference sequence). CDR3 length: 14 residues. The CDR3 DNA follows: TGTGCCAGCAAAACTAGCGGGAGCAGCTATGAGCAGTTCTTC. This codes for CASKTSGSSYEQFF.

V is TRBV5-1 and J is TRBJ1-1; D is undetermined. V was shortened by 1 base and J by 4 bases, with 11 bases between the two germline ends. In germline, CDR1 is SGHRS, CDR2 YFSETQ. The CDR3 is 14 amino acids. The CDR3 sequence is CASSLSQAGTEAFF. DNA for the CDR3: TGCGCCAGCAGCTTGTCCCAGGCGGGCACTGAAGCTTTCTTT.

V is TRBV19 and J is TRBJ1-2, with 7 bases matching TRBD1. The V gene's germline CDR1 is LNHDA and CDR2 SQIVND (reference sequence). The ends lost 3 bases at V and 7 bases at J; junction bases unmatched: 14. CDR3 length: 16 residues. The DNA of the CDR3 is TGTGCCAGTAGTATGAGGACAGGCCTCATCTGGGGTGGCTACACCTTC. Translated: CASSMRTGLIWGGYTF.

This chain links TRBV6-2 or TRBV6-3 with TRBJ2-3; 8 bases agree with TRBD1. The CDR3 is 16 residues long. Germline trimming cut 2 bases from V and 4 bases from J; bases unmatched to any gene: 8. Looked up from germline, CDR1 is MNHEY and CDR2 is SVGEGT. For the CDR3, the DNA is TGTGCCAGCAGTTACGGCAGGGGGCGGTGGGCAGATACGCAGTATTTT. It codes for CASSYGRGRWADTQYF.

This chain's CDR3 is CASSLTGTGGSREKLFF. Here the CDR3 DNA reads TGTGCCAGCAGTTTAACCGGGACAGGGGGCAGTCGGGAAAAACTGTTTTTT. The V call is TRBV28, the J call TRBJ1-4; 12 nucleotides agree with TRBD1. Looked up from germline, CDR1 is MDHEN and CDR2 is SYDVKM. The CDR3 contains 17 residues. The trim removed 2 bases at V and 8 bases at J, leaving 9 bases unmatched.

V usage is TRBV9 and J usage is TRBJ2-2; D is perhaps TRBD2 (5 bases). V was cut by 4 bases and J by 6 bases, with 16 bases left in between. Germline CDR1 reads SGDLS; CDR2 reads YYNGEE. The CDR3 runs to 15 residues. The CDR3 protein is CASSPGGQVSGELFF. CDR3 nucleotide sequence: TGTGCCAGCAGCCCTGGAGGTCAGGTTTCCGGGGAGCTGTTTTTT.

The rearrangement links TRBV3-1 (or the pseudogene TRBV3-2) to TRBJ1-4, with TRBD1 matching 10 bases. J lost 6 bases, V lost 0 bases, and 7 bases had no gene match. Germline CDR1 is LGHDT and CDR2 is YNNKEL (reference sequence). The CDR3 contains 17 residues. The CDR3 DNA is TGTGCCAGCAGCCAAGAACGACAGGGGGCGCGGGATGAAAAACTGTTTTTT. Its protein product is CASSQERQGARDEKLFF.